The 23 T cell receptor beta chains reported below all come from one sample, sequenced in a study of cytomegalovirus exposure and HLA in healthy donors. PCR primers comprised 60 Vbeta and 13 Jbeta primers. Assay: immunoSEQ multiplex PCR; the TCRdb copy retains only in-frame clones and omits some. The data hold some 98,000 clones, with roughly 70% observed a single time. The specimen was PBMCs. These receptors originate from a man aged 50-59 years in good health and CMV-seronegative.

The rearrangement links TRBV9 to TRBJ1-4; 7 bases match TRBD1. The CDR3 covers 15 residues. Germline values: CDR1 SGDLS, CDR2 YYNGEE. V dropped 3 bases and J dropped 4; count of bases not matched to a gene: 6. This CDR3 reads CASSAGQANNEKLFF. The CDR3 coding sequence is TGTGCCAGCAGCGCCGGACAGGCTAATAATGAAAAACTGTTTTTT.

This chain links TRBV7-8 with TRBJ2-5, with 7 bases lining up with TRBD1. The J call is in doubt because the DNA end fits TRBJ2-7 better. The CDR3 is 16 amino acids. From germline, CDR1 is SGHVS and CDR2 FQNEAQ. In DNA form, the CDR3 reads TGTGCCAGCAGCTTTCTACTCCGGGACAGCTCCTACGAGCAGTACTTC. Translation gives CASSFLLRDSSYEQYF.

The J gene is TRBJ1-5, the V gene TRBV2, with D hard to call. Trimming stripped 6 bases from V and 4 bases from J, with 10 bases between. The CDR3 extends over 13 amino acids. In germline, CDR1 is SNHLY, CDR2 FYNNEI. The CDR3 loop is CASSGERNQPQHF. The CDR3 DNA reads TGTGCCAGCAGCGGAGAAAGAAATCAGCCCCAGCATTTT. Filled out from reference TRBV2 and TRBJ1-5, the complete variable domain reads EPEVTQTPSHQVTQMGQEVILRCVPISNHLYFYWYRQILGQKVEFLVSFYNNEISEKSEIFDDQFSVERPDGSNFTLKIRSTKLEDSAMYFCASSGERNQPQHFGDGTRLSIL.

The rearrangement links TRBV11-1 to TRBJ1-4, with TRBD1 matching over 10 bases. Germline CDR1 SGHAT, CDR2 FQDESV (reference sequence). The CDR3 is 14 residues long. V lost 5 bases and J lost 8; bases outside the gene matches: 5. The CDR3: CASSAGTGVEKLFF. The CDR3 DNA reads TGTGCCAGCAGCGCCGGGACAGGGGTCGAAAAACTGTTTTTT.

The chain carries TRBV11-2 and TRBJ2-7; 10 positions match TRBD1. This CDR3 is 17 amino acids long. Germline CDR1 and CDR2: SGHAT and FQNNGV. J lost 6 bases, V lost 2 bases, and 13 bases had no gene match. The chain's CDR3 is CASSLSPDRGRNPEQYF. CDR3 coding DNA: TGTGCCAGCAGCTTAAGCCCTGACAGGGGGCGAAATCCCGAGCAGTACTTC.

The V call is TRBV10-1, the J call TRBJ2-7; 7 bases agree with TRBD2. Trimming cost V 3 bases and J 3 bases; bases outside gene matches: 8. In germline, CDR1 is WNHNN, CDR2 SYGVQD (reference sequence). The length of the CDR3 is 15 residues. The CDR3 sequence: CASSDARGGVYEQYF. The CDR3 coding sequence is TGCGCCAGCAGTGACGCTCGCGGGGGAGTCTACGAGCAGTACTTC.

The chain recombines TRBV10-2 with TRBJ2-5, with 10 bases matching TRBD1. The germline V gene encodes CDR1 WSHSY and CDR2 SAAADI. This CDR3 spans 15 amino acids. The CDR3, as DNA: TGCTCCTCGGGACAGGGGTTCTCTGGACAAGAGACCCAGTACTTC. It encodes CSSGQGFSGQETQYF.

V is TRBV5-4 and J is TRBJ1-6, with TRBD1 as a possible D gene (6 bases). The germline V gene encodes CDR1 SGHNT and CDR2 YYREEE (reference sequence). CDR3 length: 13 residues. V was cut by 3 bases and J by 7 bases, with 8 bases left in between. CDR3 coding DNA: TGTGCCAGCAGCTCAGGACAGAATTCACCCCTCCACTTT. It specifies CASSSGQNSPLHF.

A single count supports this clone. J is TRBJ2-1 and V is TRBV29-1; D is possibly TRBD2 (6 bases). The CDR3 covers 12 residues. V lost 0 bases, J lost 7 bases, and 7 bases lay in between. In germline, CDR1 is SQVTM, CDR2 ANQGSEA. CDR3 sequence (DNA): TGCAGCGTTGAAGAGCGGGGAAATGAGCAGTTCTTC. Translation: CSVEERGNEQFF.

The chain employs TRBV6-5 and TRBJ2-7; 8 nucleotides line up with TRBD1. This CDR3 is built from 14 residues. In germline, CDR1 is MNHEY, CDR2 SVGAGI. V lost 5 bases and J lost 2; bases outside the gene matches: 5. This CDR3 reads CASSPGTGPYEQYF. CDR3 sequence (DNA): TGTGCCAGCAGTCCCGGGACAGGCCCCTACGAGCAGTACTTC.

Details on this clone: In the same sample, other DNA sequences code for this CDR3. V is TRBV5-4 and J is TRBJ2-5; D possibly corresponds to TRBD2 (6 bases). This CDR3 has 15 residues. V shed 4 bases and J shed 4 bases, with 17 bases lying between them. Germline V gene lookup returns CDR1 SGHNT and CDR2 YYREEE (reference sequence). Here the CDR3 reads CASSGRTENGETQYF. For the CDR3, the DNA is TGTGCCAGCAGCGGGAGGACGGAAAATGGAGAGACCCAGTACTTC.

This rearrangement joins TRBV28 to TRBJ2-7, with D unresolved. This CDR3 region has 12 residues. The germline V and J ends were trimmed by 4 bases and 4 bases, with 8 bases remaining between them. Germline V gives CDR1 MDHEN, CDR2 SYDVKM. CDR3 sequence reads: CASSSVLYEQYF. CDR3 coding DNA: TGTGCCAGCAGTTCGGTCCTTTACGAGCAGTACTTC.

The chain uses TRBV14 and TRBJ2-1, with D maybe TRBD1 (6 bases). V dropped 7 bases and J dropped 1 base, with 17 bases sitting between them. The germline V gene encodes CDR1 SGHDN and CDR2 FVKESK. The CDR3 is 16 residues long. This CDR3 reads CASKQSGELSYNEQFF. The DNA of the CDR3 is TGTGCCAGCAAACAATCAGGGGAACTTTCCTACAATGAGCAGTTCTTC.

CDR3 amino acids: CASSQMTQVEQYF. The CDR3 DNA reads as TGTGCCAGCAGCCAAATGACCCAGGTCGAGCAGTACTTC. V usage is TRBV4-2 and J usage is TRBJ2-7, with unresolved D. Germline CDR1 reads LGHNA; CDR2 reads YNFKEQ. The V gene lost 2 bases and the J gene lost 6 bases, with 11 bases spanning the gap. CDR3 length: 13 amino acids.

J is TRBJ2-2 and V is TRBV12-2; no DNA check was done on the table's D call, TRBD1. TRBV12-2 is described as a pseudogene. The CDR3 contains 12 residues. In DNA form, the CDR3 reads TGTGCAAGTCGCTCCACAACCGGGGAGCTGTTTTTT. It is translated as CASRSTTGELFF.

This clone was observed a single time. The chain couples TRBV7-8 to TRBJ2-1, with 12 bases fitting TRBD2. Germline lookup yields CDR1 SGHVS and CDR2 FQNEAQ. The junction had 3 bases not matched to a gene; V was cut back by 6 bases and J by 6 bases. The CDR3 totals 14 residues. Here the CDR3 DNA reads TGTGCCAGCAGACTAGCGGGGGGACCCAATGAGCAGTTCTTC. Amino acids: CASRLAGGPNEQFF.

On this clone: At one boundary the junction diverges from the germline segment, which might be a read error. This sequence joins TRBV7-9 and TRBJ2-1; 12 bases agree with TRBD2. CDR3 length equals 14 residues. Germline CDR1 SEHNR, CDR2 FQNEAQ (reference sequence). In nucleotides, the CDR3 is TGTGCCAGCAGCCTAGCGGGAGGGCCTGATGAGCAGTTCTTC. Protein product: CASSLAGGPDEQFF.

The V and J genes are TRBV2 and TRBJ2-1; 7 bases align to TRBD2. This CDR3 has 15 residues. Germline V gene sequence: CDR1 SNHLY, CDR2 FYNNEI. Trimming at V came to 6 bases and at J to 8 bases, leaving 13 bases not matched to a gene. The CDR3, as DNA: TGTGCCAGCAGAGAGACTAGCTCCAACGAGGATGAGCAGTTCTTC. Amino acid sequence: CASRETSSNEDEQFF.

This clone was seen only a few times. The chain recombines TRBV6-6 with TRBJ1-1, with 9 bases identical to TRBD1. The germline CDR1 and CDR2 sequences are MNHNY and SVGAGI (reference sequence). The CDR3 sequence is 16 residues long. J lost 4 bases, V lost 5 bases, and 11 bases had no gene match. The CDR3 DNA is TGTGCCAGCAGTCAACCCAACAGGGGGCAGAGCACTGAAGCTTTCTTT. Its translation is CASSQPNRGQSTEAFF.

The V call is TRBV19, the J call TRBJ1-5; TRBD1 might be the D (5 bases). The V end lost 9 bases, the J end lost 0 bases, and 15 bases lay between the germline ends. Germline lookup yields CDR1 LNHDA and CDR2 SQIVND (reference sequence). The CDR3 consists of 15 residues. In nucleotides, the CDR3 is TGTGCCAGCAAAGGGGAACTTTATAGCAATCAGCCCCAGCATTTT. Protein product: CASKGELYSNQPQHF.

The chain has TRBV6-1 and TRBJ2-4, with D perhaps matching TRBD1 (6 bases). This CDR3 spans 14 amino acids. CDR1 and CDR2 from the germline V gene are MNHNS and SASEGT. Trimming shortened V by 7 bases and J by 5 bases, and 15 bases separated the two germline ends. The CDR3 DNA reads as TGTGCCAGCAAAGGACAGAACTCCCAAAACATTCAGTACTTC. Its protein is CASKGQNSQNIQYF.

This CDR3 is CASSPAPRGRKSNQPQHF. CDR3 in DNA: TGTGCCAGCAGTCCAGCGCCTCGGGGGAGGAAAAGCAATCAGCCCCAGCATTTT. The chain joins TRBV28 to TRBJ1-5; D might be TRBD1 (5 bases). V was shortened by 5 bases and J by 1 base, with 21 bases between the two germline ends. The CDR3 covers 18 residues. In germline, CDR1 is MDHEN, CDR2 SYDVKM.

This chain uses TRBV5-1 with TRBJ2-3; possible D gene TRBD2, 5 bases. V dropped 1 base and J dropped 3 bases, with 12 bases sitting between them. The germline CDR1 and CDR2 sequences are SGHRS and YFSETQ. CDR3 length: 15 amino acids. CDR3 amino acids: CASSLFGLGTDTQYF. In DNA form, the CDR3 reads TGCGCCAGCAGCTTGTTTGGACTGGGGACAGATACGCAGTATTTT.